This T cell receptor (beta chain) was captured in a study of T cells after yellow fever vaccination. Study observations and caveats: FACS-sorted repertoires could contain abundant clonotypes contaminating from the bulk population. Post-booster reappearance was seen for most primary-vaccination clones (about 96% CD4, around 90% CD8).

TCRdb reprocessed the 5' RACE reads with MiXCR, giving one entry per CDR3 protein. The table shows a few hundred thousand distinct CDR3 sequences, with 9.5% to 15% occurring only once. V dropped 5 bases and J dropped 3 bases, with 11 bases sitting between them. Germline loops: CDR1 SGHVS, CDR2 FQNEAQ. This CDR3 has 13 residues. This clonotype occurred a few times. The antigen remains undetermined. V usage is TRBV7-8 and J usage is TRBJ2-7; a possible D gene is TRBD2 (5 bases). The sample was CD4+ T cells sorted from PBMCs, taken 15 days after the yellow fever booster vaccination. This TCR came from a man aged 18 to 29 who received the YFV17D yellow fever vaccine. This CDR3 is CASSRGPDYEQYF. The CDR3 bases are TGTGCCAGCAGCCGCGGGCCCGACTACGAGCAGTACTTC.